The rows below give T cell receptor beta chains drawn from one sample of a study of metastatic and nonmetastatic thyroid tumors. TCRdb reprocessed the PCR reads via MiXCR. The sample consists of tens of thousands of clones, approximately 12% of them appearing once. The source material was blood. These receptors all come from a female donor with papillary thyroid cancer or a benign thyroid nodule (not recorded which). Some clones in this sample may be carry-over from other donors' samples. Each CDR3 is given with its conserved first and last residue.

CDR3: CASSLDGLAGIHEQYF
V: TRBV5-1
J: TRBJ2-7

CDR3: CASSRTSGRAYNEQFF
V: TRBV12-3/TRBV12-4
J: TRBJ2-1

CDR3: CASSPTGTGETQPQHF
V: TRBV4-2
J: TRBJ1-5

CDR3: CASSAGLAVSYEQYF
V: TRBV14
J: TRBJ2-7

CDR3: CSVDRGLTYEQYF
V: TRBV20-1
J: TRBJ2-7

CDR3: CATSPTNINYGYTF
V: TRBV24-1
J: TRBJ1-2

CDR3: CASSSNPRDYNEQFF
V: TRBV7-8
J: TRBJ2-1

CDR3: CATSDLGEGANGYTF
V: TRBV24-1
J: TRBJ1-2

CDR3: CASRTAGNQPQHF
V: TRBV6-2/TRBV6-3
J: TRBJ1-5

CDR3: CASSLAGRGPSWRVHGYTF
V: TRBV5-1
J: TRBJ1-2

CDR3: CASSLMGAGASPVNEQFF
V: TRBV7-3
J: TRBJ2-1

CDR3: CSVGTVQGAAGEQYF
V: TRBV29-1
J: TRBJ2-7

CDR3: CASRKAQGSYEQYF
V: TRBV7-2
J: TRBJ2-7

CDR3: CATSKAGRPSQPQHF
V: TRBV15
J: TRBJ1-5

CDR3: CASSLRVSYGYTF
V: TRBV5-8
J: TRBJ1-2

CDR3: CSASQTMNTEAFF
V: TRBV20-1
J: TRBJ1-1

CDR3: CSARVMDRGWAPLHF
V: TRBV20-1
J: TRBJ1-6

CDR3: CASSLANGGGTDTQYF
V: TRBV5-1
J: TRBJ2-3

CDR3: CASSYMRGQVDSVANVLTF
V: TRBV6-2/TRBV6-3
J: TRBJ2-6

CDR3: CSARTPGRFFSGANVLTF
V: TRBV20-1
J: TRBJ2-6

CDR3: CASSVGPTPQETQYF
V: TRBV9
J: TRBJ2-5

CDR3: CASSQESPVFFNGYTF
V: TRBV4-2
J: TRBJ1-2

CDR3: CASSSQAGASEGEHFF
V: TRBV6-5
J: TRBJ2-1

CDR3: CAISFTSGRLGGEQFF
V: TRBV11-2
J: -

CDR3: CASSYSGGLDYYGYTF
V: TRBV6-5
J: TRBJ1-2

CDR3: CASSLTMTNRGTEAFF
V: TRBV5-6
J: TRBJ1-1

CDR3: CSALAPLQETQYF
V: TRBV20-1
J: TRBJ2-5

CDR3: CASSLVTPGNTIYF
V: TRBV7-9
J: TRBJ1-3

CDR3: CSAIGTADSYEQYF
V: TRBV20-1
J: TRBJ2-7

CDR3: CASSLLARAGELFF
V: TRBV6-6
J: TRBJ2-2

CDR3: CASITTSYTGELFF
V: TRBV7-2
J: TRBJ2-2

CDR3: CASSRAGGLNEQYF
V: TRBV7-8
J: TRBJ2-7

CDR3: CSATGLAGVGANVLTF
V: TRBV20-1
J: TRBJ2-6

CDR3: CSALRDRGNGYTF
V: TRBV20-1
J: TRBJ1-2

CDR3: CASSKSLAGGFGIDTGELFF
V: TRBV4-2
J: TRBJ2-2

CDR3: CASSQTGHTEAFF
V: TRBV18
J: TRBJ1-1

CDR3: CASSPRTGSDTQYF
V: TRBV2
J: TRBJ2-3

CDR3: CASSMQGVNTEAFF
V: TRBV11-2
J: TRBJ1-1

CDR3: CAWSVGGRPNEQFF
V: TRBV30
J: TRBJ2-1

CDR3: CASSLEGRGDWKETQYF
V: TRBV7-3
J: TRBJ2-5

CDR3: CASSPAGVSYEQYF
V: TRBV27
J: TRBJ2-7

CDR3: CASSGTGTSSPNEQFF
V: TRBV9
J: TRBJ2-1

CDR3: CASSYTTGSSYEQYF
V: TRBV6-5
J: TRBJ2-7

CDR3: CASQDRNYEKLFF
V: TRBV19
J: TRBJ1-4

CDR3: CASSLGVWTGSYEQYF
V: TRBV11-2
J: TRBJ2-7

CDR3: CASTQLSGNTEAFF
V: TRBV12-3/TRBV12-4
J: TRBJ1-1